A selection of T cell receptor beta chains follows, all from one sample in a study of STAT5B mutations in CD4+ large granular lymphocyte leukemia. TCRdb keeps only in-frame clones here, not all; method: immunoSEQ multiplex PCR. The table has more than 25,000 clones, approximately 79% seen once. Sequencing was performed on CD4+ T cells from blood buffy coats. These receptors were taken from a human donor in good health. Each CDR3 is given with its conserved first and last residue. Fields, in order: J gene, V gene, clone size, D gene, CDR3 protein, CDR3 DNA. D genes are given only for firm matches. For some rows the clone size is stated as once, few or many, or as a class when expanded; others skip it.

TRBJ1-1	TRBV19	once	-	CASSSNMNTEAFF	TGTGCCAGTAGTTCGAACATGAACACTGAAGCTTTCTTT
TRBJ1-4	TRBV4-3	few	TRBD1	CASSPLGTGNEKLFF	TGCGCCAGCAGCCCCCTTGGGACAGGGAATGAAAAACTGTTTTTT
TRBJ2-5	TRBV5-4	-	-	CASSPEGAGWRTQYF	TGTGCCAGCAGCCCGGAGGGCGCGGGTTGGCGGACCCAGTACTTC
TRBJ1-2	TRBV7-2	-	TRBD1	CASSLVGQGSYGYTF	TGTGCCAGCAGCTTAGTGGGACAGGGGTCCTATGGCTACACCTTC
TRBJ2-1	TRBV18	-	-	CASSSPETPGLNEQFF	TGTGCCAGCTCATCGCCGGAGACACCGGGGCTCAATGAGCAGTTCTTC
TRBJ2-1	TRBV15	few	-	CATSRDLGGMGEQFF	TGTGCCACCAGCAGAGATCTAGGTGGGATGGGTGAGCAGTTCTTC
TRBJ1-1	TRBV7-9	few	-	CASRAGDTEAFF	TGTGCCAGCAGAGCAGGGGACACTGAAGCTTTCTTT
TRBJ1-6	TRBV7-6	medium-sized	-	CASSSEIQSNSPLHF	TGTGCCAGCAGCTCAGAAATTCAGTCTAATTCACCCCTCCACTTT
TRBJ1-2	TRBV10-3	-	TRBD1	CAISESGQAYGYTF	TGTGCCATCAGTGAGTCGGGACAGGCCTATGGCTACACCTTC
TRBJ2-2	TRBV7-2	-	TRBD1	CASSLRTGGVRRGELFF	TGTGCCAGCAGCTTACGGACAGGCGGCGTACGGAGGGGGGAGCTGTTTTTT
TRBJ2-1	TRBV19	-	TRBD1	CASSSGTGMEQFF	TGTGCCAGTAGTTCCGGGACAGGGATGGAGCAGTTCTTC
TRBJ2-5	TRBV10-2	-	TRBD2	CASSGERGKQETQYF	TGCGCCAGCAGTGGGGAGCGGGGGAAACAAGAGACCCAGTACTTC
TRBJ1-1	TRBV28	few	-	CASSFWGQNTEAFF	TGTGCCAGCAGTTTCTGGGGACAGAACACTGAAGCTTTCTTT
TRBJ2-3	TRBV16	-	TRBD1	CASSQQGAGTDTQYF	TGTGCCAGCAGCCAACAGGGGGCAGGCACAGATACGCAGTATTTT
TRBJ2-5	TRBV4-2	-	TRBD2	CASSLSGGDQETQYF	TGTGCCAGCAGCCTATCGGGGGGAGACCAAGAGACCCAGTACTTC
TRBJ1-6	TRBV5-8	-	TRBD1	CASYRGTRWSPLHF	TGTGCCTCCTACAGGGGGACTCGGTGGTCACCCCTCCACTTT
TRBJ1-1	TRBV27	-	-	CASSLRGGDTEAFF	TGTGCCAGCAGTTTAAGGGGAGGGGACACTGAAGCTTTCTTT
TRBJ2-2	TRBV9	-	-	CASSAGLTANTGELFF	TGTGCCAGCAGCGCTGGACTAACAGCGAACACCGGGGAGCTGTTTTTT
TRBJ1-5	TRBV28	-	-	CASRATLPKPQHF	TGTGCCAGCAGGGCAACCCTGCCCAAGCCCCAGCATTTT
TRBJ1-1	TRBV7-2	-	-	CASSLLIAYTEAFF	TGTGCCAGCAGTCTTTTAATTGCGTACACTGAAGCTTTCTTT
TRBJ1-4	TRBV20-1	-	-	CSARDYENVFF	TGCAGTGCTAGAGATTACGAAAACGTGTTTTTT
TRBJ1-1	TRBV19	-	TRBD1	CASSIQGGVAEAFF	TGTGCCAGTAGTATACAGGGGGGCGTCGCTGAAGCTTTCTTT
TRBJ1-1	TRBV5-1	-	TRBD1	CASSHDRVSIPPMNTEAFF	TGCGCCAGCAGCCATGACAGGGTCTCTATACCTCCCATGAACACTGAAGCTTTCTTT
TRBJ2-1	TRBV6-5	-	-	CASSNTGLSDEQFF	TGTGCCAGCAGTAATACGGGACTGAGCGATGAGCAGTTCTTC
TRBJ1-6	TRBV19	-	TRBD1	CASSIAGQGINSPLHF	TGTGCCAGTAGTATAGCGGGACAGGGGATTAATTCACCCCTCCACTTT
TRBJ2-3	TRBV18	-	-	CASSPSGTDTQYF	TGTGCCAGCTCACCGAGCGGCACAGATACGCAGTATTTT
TRBJ2-5	TRBV7-2	-	TRBD1	CASSVASGTGETQYF	TGTGCCAGCAGCGTAGCCTCCGGGACAGGAGAGACCCAGTACTTC